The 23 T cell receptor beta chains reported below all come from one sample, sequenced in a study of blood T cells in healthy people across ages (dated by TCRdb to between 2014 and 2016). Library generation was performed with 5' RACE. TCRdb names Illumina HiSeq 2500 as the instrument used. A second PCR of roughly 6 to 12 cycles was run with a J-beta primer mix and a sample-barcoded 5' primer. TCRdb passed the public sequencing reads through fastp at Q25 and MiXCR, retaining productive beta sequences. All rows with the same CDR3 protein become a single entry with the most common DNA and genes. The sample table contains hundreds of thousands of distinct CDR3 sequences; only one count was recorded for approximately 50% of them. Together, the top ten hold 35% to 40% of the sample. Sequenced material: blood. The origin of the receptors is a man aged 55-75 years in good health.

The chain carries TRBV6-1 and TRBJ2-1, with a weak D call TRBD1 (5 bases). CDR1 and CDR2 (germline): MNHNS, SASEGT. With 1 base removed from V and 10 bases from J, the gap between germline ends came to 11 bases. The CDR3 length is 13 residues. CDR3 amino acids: CASSEEQGAEQFF. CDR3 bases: TGTGCCAGCAGTGAAGAGCAGGGTGCGGAGCAGTTCTTC.

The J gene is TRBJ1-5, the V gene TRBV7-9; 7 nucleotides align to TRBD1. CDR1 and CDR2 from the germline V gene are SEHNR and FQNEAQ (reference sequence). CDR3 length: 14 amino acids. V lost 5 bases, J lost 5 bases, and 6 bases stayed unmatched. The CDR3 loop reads CASSRQGWDQPQHF. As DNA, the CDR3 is TGTGCCAGCAGCAGACAGGGATGGGATCAGCCCCAGCATTTT.

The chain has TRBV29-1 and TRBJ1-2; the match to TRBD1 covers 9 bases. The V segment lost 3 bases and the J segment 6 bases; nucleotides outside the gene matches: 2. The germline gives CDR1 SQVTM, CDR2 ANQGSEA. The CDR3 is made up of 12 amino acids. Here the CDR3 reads CSVDRQGDGYTF. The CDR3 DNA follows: TGCAGCGTTGACCGACAGGGGGATGGCTACACCTTC. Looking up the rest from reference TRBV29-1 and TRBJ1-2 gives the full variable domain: SAVISQKPSRDICQRGTSLTIQCQVDSQVTMMFWYRQQPGQSLTLIATANQGSEATYESGFVIDKFPISRPNLTFSTLTVSNMSPEDSSIYLCSVDRQGDGYTFGSGTRLTVV.

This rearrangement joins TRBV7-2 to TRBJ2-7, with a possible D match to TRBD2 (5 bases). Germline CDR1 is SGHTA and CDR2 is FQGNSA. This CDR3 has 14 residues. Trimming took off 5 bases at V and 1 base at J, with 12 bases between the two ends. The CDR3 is CASSRTGFSYEQYF. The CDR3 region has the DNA TGTGCCAGCAGCCGGACGGGGTTTTCCTACGAGCAGTACTTC.

The CDR3, as DNA: TGCGCCAGCAGCCAAAATGGACTAGCGGGGAATCAGCGGCAAGAGACCCAGTACTTC. Translating gives CASSQNGLAGNQRQETQYF. This chain joins TRBV4-1 and TRBJ2-5; 12 positions agree with TRBD2. Germline CDR1 MGHRA, CDR2 YSYEKL. V was clipped by 2 bases and J by 2 bases; unmatched bases: 12. CDR3 length equals 19 residues.

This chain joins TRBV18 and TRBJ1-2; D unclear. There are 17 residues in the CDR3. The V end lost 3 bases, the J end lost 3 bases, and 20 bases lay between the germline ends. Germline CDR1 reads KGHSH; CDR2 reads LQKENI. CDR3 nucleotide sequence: TGTGCCAGCTCACCGGGCCCGGCGCGAAGGGTTGACTATGGCTACACCTTC. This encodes CASSPGPARRVDYGYTF.

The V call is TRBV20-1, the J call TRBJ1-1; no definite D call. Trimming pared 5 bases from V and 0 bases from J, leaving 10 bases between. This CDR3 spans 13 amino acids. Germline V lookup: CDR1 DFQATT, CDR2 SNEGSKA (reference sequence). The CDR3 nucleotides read TGCAGTGCTCGATTGGGGTTGAACACTGAAGCTTTCTTT. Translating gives CSARLGLNTEAFF.

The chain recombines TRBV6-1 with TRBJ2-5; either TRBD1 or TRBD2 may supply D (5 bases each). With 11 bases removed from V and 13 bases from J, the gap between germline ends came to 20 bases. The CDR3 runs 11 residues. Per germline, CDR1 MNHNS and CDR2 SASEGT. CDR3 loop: CAGTGEGPLYF. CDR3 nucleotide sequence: TGTGCCGGGACCGGAGAGGGCCCCCTGTACTTC.

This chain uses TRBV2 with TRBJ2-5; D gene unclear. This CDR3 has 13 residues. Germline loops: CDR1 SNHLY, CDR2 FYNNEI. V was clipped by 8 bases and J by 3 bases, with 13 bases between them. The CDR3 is CASPDKDKETQYF. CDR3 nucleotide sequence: TGTGCCAGCCCAGACAAAGATAAAGAGACCCAGTACTTC.

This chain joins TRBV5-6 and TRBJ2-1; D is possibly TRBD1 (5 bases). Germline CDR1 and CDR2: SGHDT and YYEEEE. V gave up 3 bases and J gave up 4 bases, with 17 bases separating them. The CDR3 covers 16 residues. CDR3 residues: CASSSPRAVIYNEQFF. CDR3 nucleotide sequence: TGTGCCAGCAGCTCCCCCAGGGCAGTAATTTACAATGAGCAGTTCTTC. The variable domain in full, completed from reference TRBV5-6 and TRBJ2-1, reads DAGVTQSPTHLIKTRGQQVTLRCSPKSGHDTVSWYQQALGQGPQFIFQYYEEEERQRGNFPDRFSGHQFPNYSSELNVNALLLGDSALYLCASSSPRAVIYNEQFFGPGTRLTVL.

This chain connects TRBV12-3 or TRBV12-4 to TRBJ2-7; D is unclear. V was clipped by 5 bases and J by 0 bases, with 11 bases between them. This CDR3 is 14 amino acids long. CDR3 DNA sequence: TGTGCCAGCAGTGCGGACGGAAGCTCCTACGAGCAGTACTTC. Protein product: CASSADGSSYEQYF.

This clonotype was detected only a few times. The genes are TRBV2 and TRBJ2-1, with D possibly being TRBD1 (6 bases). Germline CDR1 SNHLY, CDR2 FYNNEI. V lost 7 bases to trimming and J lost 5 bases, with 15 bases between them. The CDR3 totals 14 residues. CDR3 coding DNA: TGTGCCAGCATAAGGACAGCAAATAACAATGAGCAGTTCTTC. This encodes CASIRTANNNEQFF.

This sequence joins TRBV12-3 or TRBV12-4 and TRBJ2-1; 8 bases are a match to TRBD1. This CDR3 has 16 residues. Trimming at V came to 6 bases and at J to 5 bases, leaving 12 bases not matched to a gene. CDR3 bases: TGTGCCAGCAGCACACTAGGACAGGGTCGGGACAATGAGCAGTTCTTC. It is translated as CASSTLGQGRDNEQFF.

CDR3 nucleotides: TGCGCCAGCAGCCACATAGGGGGGAGAGATGGGGCCTATAATTCACCCCTCCACTTT. Protein: CASSHIGGRDGAYNSPLHF. This rearrangement joins TRBV4-1 to TRBJ1-6, with a tentative D call TRBD1 (6 bases). The CDR3 has 19 residues. The V end lost 3 bases, the J end lost 2 bases, and 20 bases lay between the germline ends. Germline CDR1 reads MGHRA; CDR2 reads YSYEKL.

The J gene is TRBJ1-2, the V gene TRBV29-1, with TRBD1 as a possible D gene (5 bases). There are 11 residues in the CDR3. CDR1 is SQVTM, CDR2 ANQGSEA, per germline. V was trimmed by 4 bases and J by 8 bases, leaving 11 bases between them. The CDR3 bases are TGCAGCGTTGCCGCAGGGAACGGCTACACCTTC. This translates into CSVAAGNGYTF.

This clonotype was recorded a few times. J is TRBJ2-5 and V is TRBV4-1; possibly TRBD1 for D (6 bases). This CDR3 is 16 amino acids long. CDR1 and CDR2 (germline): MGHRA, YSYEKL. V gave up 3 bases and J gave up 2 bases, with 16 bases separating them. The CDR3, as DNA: TGCGCCAGCAGCCACGTTAAGGACAGACCACAAGAGACCCAGTACTTC. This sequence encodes CASSHVKDRPQETQYF.

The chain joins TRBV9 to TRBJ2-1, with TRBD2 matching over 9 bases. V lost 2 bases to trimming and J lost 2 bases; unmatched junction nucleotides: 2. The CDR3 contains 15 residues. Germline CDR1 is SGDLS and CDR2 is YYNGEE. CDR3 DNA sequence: TGTGCCAGCAGCGTTAGCGGGGGCCCCTACAATGAGCAGTTCTTC. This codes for CASSVSGGPYNEQFF.

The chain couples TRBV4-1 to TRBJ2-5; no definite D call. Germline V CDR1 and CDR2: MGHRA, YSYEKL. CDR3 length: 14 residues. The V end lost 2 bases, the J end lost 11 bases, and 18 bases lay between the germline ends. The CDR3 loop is CASSQLFRIGEQYF. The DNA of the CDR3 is TGCGCCAGCAGCCAACTCTTCAGAATCGGTGAGCAGTACTTC.

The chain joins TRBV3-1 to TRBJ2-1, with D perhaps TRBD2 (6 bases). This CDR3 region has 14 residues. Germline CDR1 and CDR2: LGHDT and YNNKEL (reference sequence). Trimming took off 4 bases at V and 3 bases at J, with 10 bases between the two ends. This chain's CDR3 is CASSPRDFYNEQFF. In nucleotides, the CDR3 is TGTGCCAGCAGCCCACGGGACTTCTACAATGAGCAGTTCTTC.

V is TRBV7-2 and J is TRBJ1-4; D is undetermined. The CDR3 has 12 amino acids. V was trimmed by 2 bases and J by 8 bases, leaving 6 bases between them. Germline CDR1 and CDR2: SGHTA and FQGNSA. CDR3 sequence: CASSLPQEKLFF. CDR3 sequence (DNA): TGTGCCAGCAGCTTACCCCAAGAAAAACTGTTTTTT.

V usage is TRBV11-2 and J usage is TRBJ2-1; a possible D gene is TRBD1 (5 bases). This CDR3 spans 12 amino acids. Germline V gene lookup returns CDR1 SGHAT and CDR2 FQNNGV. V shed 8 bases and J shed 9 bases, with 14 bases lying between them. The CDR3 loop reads CASGLQGSEQFF. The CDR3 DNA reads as TGTGCCAGCGGCCTCCAGGGTAGTGAGCAGTTCTTC. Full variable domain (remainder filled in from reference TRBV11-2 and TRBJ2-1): EAGVAQSPRYKIIEKRQSVAFWCNPISGHATLYWYQQILGQGPKLLIQFQNNGVVDDSQLPKDRFSAERLKGVDSTLKIQPAKLEDSAVYLCASGLQGSEQFFGPGTRLTVL.

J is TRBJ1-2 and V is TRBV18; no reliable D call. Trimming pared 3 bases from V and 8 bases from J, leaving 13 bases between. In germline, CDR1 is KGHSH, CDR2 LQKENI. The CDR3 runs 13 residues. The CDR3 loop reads CASSPAGEAGYTF. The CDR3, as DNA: TGTGCCAGCTCACCGGCCGGGGAGGCAGGCTACACCTTC.

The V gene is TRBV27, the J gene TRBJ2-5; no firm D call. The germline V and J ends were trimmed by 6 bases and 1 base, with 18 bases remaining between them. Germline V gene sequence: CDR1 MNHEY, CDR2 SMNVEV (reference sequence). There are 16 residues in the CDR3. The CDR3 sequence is CASSRSSLTTQETQYF. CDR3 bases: TGTGCCAGCAGCAGAAGCAGCCTGACCACCCAAGAGACCCAGTACTTC.